The clone carrying this T cell receptor (beta chain) was observed a single time. The antigen is undetermined. The protocol was immunoSEQ multiplex PCR, while the TCRdb copy is restricted to in-frame clones and leaves out a portion. The sample yields 66,000 or so clones, 70% to 85% seen once. The CDR3 length is 15 residues. Germline values: CDR1 MRHNA, CDR2 SNTAGT. The trim removed 6 bases at V and 1 base at J, leaving 7 bases unmatched. The data stem from a study of vaccination effects on CD4 cells after COVID-19. CD4+ T cell isolation took place after approximately 11 days of culture. Each participant was given two doses of one vaccine (BNT162b2 or mRNA-1273).

The sample here was CD4+ T cells from PBMCs cultured without peptide, taken after COVID-19 vaccination. The chain has TRBV6-4 and TRBJ2-5; 8 nucleotides agree with TRBD1. The receptor's source is a human donor who received a COVID-19 vaccine. CDR3 residues: CASRPTGGGQETQYF. The CDR3, as DNA: TGTGCCAGCAGGCCTACAGGGGGAGGCCAAGAGACCCAGTACTTC.